Sequencing of this TCR beta chain was carried out in a study of blood T cells in healthy people across ages. J was trimmed by 5 bases and V by 6 bases; bases with no gene match: 5. There are 14 residues in the CDR3. The V gene's germline CDR1 is DFQATT and CDR2 SNEGSKA (reference sequence). With a J-beta primer mix and a sample-barcoded 5' primer, a second PCR ran about 7 to 12 cycles. Every molecule of cDNA carried a tag from a template-switch adaptor with 12 random nucleotides. TCRdb reanalysed the 5' RACE reads using MiXCR and keeps one entry per CDR3 protein. Of roughly 700,000 distinct CDR3 sequences in the sample, around a quarter were seen once. This clonotype was counted a few times. This same sample was also part of a study on T cells of mothers and their children.

The sequence derives from a boy aged 10-17 years in good health. The rearrangement uses TRBV20-1 and TRBJ2-1; 12 nucleotides match TRBD2. The specimen sequenced was blood. The chain's CDR3 is CSAGLAGHDNEQFF. The CDR3 nucleotides are TGCAGTGCAGGACTAGCGGGGCATGACAATGAGCAGTTCTTC.